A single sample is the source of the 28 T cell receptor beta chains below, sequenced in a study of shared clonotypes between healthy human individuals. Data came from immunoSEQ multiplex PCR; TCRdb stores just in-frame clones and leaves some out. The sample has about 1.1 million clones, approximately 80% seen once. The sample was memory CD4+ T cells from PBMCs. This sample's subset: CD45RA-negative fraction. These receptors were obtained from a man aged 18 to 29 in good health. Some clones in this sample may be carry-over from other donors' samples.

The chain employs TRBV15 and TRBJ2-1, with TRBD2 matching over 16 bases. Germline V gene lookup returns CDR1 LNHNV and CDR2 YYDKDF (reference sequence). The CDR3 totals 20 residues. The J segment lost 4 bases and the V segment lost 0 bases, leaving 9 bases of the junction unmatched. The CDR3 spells CATSRDRGTSGRAGYNEQFF. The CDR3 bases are TGTGCCACCAGCAGAGATAGGGGGACTAGCGGGAGGGCAGGGTACAATGAGCAGTTCTTC. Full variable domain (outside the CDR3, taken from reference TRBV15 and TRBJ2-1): DAMVIQNPRYQVTQFGKPVTLSCSQTLNHNVMYWYQQKSSQAPKLLFHYYDKDFNNEADTPDNFQSRRPNTSFCFLDIRSPGLGDTAMYLCATSRDRGTSGRAGYNEQFFGPGTRLTVL.

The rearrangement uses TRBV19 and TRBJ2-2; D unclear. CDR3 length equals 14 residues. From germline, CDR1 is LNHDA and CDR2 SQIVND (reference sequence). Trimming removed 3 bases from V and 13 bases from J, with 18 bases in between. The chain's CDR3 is CASSMDLRSWGLFF. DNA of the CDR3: TGTGCCAGTAGTATGGATCTGCGTTCGTGGGGGCTGTTTTTT. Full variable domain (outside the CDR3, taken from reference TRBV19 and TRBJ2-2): DGGITQSPKYLFRKEGQNVTLSCEQNLNHDAMYWYRQDPGQGLRLIYYSQIVNDFQKGDIAEGYSVSREKKESFPLTVTSAQKNPTAFYLCASSMDLRSWGLFFGEGSRLTVL.

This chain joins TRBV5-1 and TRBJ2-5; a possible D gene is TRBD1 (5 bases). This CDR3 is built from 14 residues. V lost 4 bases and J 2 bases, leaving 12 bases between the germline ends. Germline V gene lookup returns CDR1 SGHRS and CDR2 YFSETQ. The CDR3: CASSPTTAQETQYF. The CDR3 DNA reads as TGCGCCAGCAGCCCTACGACAGCTCAAGAGACCCAGTACTTC.

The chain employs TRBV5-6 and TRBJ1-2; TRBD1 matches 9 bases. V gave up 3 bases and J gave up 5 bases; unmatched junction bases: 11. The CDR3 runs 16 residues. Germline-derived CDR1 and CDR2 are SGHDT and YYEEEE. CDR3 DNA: TGTGCCAGCAGCTCAGTCCGGGACAGGGCCGTATATGGCTACACCTTC. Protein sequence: CASSSVRDRAVYGYTF.

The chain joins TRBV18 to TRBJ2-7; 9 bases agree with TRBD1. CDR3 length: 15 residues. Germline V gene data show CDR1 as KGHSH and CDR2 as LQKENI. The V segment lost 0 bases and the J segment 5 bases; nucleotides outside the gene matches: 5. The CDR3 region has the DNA TGTGCCAGCTCACCACCGGGACAGGGTTTCAACGAGCAGTACTTC. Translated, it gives CASSPPGQGFNEQYF.

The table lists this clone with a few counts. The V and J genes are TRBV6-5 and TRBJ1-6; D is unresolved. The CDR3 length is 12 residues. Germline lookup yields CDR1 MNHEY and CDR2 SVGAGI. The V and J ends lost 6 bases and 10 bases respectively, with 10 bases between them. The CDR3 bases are TGTGCCAGCAGGAAAGTGGGCTCACCCCTCCACTTT. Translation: CASRKVGSPLHF.

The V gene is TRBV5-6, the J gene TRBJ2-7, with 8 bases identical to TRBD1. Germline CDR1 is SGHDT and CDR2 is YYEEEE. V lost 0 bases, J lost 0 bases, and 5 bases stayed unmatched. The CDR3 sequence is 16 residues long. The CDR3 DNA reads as TGTGCCAGCAGCTTGGGAGGGACAGGACGCTCCTACGAGCAGTACTTC. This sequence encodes CASSLGGTGRSYEQYF.

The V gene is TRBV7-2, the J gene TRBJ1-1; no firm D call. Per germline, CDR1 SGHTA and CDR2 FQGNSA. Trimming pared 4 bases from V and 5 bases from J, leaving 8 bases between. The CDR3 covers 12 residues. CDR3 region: CASSSERTEAFF. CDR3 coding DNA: TGTGCCAGCAGCTCTGAGCGGACTGAAGCTTTCTTT. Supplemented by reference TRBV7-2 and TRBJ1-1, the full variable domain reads GAGVSQSPSNKVTEKGKDVELRCDPISGHTALYWYRQSLGQGLEFLIYFQGNSAPDKSGLPSDRFSAERTGGSVSTLTIQRTQQEDSAVYLCASSSERTEAFFGQGTRLTVV.

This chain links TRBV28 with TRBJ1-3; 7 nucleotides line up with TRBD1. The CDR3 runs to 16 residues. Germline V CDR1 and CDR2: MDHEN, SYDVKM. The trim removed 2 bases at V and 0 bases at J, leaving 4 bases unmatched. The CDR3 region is CASSLRTGNSGNTIYF. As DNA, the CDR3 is TGTGCCAGCAGTTTAAGGACAGGCAACTCTGGAAACACCATATATTTT.

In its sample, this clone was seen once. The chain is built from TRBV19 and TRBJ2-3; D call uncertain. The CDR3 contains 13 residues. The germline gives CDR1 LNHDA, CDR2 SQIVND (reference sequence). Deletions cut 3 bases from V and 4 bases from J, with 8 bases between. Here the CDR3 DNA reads TGTGCCAGTAGTATCCGGGTTGCAGATACGCAGTATTTT. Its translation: CASSIRVADTQYF. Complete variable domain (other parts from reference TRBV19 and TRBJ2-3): DGGITQSPKYLFRKEGQNVTLSCEQNLNHDAMYWYRQDPGQGLRLIYYSQIVNDFQKGDIAEGYSVSREKKESFPLTVTSAQKNPTAFYLCASSIRVADTQYFGPGTRLTVL.

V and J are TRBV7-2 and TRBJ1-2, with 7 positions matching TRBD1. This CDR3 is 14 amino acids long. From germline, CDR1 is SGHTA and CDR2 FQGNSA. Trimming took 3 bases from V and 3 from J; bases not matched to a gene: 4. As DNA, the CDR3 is TGTGCCAGCAGCTTGGGACAGCCTTACTATGGCTACACCTTC. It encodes CASSLGQPYYGYTF.

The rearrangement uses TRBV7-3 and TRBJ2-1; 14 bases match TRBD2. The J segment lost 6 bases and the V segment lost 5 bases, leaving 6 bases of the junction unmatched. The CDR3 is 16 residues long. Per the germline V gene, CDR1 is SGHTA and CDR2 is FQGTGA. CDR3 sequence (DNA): TGTGCCAGCAGCCGAGGGGGGACTAGCGGGAGCAATGAGCAGTTCTTC. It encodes CASSRGGTSGSNEQFF.

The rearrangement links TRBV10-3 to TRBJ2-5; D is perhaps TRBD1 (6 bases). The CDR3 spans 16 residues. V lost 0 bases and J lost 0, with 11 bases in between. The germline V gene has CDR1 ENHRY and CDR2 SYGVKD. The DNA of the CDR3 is TGTGCCATCAGTGAGTCAGGGGGACATTACCAAGAGACCCAGTACTTC. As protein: CAISESGGHYQETQYF.

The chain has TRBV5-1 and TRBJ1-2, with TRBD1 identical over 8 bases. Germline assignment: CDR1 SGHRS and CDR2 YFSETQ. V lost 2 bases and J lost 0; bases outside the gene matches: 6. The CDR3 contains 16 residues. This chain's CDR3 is CASSLAGGSPNYGYTF. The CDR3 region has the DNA TGCGCCAGCAGCTTAGCAGGGGGCTCCCCTAACTATGGCTACACCTTC.

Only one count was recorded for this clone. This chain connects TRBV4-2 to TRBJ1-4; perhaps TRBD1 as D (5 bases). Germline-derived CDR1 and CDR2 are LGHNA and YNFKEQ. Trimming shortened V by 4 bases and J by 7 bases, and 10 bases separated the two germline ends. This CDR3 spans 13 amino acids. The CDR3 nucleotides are TGTGCCAGCAGCCTCCGACAGCGTGAAAAACTGTTTTTT. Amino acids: CASSLRQREKLFF.

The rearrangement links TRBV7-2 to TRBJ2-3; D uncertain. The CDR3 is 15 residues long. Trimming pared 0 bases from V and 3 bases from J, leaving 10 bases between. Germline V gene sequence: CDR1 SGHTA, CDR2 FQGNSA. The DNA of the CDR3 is TGTGCCAGCAGCTTAGCACAGCCCCCAACAGATACGCAGTATTTT. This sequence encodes CASSLAQPPTDTQYF.

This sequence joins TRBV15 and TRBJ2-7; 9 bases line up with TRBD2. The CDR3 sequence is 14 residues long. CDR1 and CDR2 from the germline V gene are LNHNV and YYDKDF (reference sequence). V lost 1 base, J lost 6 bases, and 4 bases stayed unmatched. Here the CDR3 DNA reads TGTGCCACCAGCAGAGGGGGACTAGCTCGCGAGCAGTACTTC. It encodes CATSRGGLAREQYF.

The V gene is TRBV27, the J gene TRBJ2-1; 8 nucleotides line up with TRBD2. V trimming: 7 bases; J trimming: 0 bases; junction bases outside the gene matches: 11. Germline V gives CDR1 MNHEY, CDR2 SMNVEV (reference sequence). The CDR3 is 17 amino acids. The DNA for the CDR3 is TGTGCCAGCAAGATAAGGGCTAGCGGGCGCTCCTACAATGAGCAGTTCTTC. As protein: CASKIRASGRSYNEQFF.

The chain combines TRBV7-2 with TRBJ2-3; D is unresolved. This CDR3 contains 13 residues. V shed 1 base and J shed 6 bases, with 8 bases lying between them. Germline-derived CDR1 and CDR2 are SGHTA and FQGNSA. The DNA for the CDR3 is TGTGCCAGCAGCTTAGTTCCGTCGGATACGCAGTATTTT. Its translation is CASSLVPSDTQYF.

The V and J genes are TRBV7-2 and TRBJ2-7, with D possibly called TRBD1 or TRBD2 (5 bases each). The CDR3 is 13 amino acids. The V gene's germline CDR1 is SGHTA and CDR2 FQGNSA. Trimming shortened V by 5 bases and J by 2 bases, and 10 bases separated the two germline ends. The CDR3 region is CASSTQGPYEQYF. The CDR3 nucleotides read TGTGCCAGCAGCACCCAGGGACCCTACGAGCAGTACTTC.

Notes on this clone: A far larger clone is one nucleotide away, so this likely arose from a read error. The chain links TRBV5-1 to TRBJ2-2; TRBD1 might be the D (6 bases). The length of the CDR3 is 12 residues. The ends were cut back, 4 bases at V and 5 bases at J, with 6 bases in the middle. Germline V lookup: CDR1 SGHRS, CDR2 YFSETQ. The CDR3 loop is CASSQGTGELFF. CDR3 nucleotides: TGCGCCAGCAGCCAGGGGACCGGGGAGCTGTTTTTT.

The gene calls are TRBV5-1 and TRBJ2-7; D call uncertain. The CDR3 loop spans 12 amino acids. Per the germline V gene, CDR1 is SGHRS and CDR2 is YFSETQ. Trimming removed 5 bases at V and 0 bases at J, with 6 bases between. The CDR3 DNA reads TGCGCCAGCAGTCGGAACTCCTACGAGCAGTACTTC. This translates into CASSRNSYEQYF.

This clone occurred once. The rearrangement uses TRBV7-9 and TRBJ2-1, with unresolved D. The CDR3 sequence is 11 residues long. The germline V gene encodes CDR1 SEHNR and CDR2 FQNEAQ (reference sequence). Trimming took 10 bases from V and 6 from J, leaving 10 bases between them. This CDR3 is CANPPFNEQFF. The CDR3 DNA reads TGTGCCAACCCACCCTTCAATGAGCAGTTCTTC.

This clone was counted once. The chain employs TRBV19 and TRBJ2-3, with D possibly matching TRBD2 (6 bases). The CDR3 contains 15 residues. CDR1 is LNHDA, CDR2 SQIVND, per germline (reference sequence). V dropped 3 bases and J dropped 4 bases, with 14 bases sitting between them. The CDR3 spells CASSMRNSGADTQYF. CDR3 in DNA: TGTGCCAGTAGTATGAGAAATTCGGGGGCAGATACGCAGTATTTT. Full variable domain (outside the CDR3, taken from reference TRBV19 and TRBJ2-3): DGGITQSPKYLFRKEGQNVTLSCEQNLNHDAMYWYRQDPGQGLRLIYYSQIVNDFQKGDIAEGYSVSREKKESFPLTVTSAQKNPTAFYLCASSMRNSGADTQYFGPGTRLTVL.

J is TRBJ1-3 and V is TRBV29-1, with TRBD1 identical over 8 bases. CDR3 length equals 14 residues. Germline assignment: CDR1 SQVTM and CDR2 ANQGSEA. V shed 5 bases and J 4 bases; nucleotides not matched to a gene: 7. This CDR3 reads CSVMTGATGNTIYF. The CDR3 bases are TGCAGCGTTATGACAGGGGCGACCGGAAACACCATATATTTT.

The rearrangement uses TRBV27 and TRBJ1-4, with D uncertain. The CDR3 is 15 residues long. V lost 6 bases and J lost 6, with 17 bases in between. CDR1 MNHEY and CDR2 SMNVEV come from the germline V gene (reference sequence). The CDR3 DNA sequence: TGTGCCAGCAGCCGCGGGCGAGGGTTGGATGAAAAACTGTTTTTT. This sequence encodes CASSRGRGLDEKLFF.

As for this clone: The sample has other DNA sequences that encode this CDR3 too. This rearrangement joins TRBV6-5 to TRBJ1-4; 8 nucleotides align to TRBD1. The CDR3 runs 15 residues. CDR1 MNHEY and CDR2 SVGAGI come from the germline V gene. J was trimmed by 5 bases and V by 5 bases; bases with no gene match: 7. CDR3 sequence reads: CASSRQGATNEKLFF. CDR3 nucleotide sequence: TGTGCCAGCAGTCGGCAGGGGGCCACCAATGAAAAACTGTTTTTT.

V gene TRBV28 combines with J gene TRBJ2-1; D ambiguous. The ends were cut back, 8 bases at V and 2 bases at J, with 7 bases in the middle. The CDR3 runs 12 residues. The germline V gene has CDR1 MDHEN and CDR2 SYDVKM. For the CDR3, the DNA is TGTGCCAGCCGAGCCCCCTACAATGAGCAGTTCTTC. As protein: CASRAPYNEQFF. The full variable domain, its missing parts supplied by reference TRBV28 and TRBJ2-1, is DVKVTQSSRYLVKRTGEKVFLECVQDMDHENMFWYRQDPGLGLRLIYFSYDVKMKEKGDIPEGYSVSREKKERFSLILESASTNQTSMYLCASRAPYNEQFFGPGTRLTVL.